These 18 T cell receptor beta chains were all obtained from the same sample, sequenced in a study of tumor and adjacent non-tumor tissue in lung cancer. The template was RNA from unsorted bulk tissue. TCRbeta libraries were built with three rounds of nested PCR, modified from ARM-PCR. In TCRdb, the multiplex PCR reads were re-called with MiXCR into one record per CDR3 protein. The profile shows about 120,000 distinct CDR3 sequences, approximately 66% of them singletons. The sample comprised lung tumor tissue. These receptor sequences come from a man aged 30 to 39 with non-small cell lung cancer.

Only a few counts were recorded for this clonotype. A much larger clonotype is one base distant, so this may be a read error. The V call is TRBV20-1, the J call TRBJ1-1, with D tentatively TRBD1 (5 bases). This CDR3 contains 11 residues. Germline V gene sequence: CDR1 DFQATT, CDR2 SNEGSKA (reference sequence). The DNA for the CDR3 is TGCAGGGGCGTGGGGGACACTGAAGCTTTCTTT. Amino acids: CRGVGDTEAFF.

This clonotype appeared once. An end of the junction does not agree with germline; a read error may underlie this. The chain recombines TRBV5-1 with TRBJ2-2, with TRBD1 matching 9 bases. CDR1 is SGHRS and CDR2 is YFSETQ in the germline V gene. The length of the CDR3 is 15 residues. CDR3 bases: TGCGCCAACAGCACCGACAGGGGGTCGGTCGGGGAGCTGTTTTTT. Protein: CANSTDRGSVGELFF.

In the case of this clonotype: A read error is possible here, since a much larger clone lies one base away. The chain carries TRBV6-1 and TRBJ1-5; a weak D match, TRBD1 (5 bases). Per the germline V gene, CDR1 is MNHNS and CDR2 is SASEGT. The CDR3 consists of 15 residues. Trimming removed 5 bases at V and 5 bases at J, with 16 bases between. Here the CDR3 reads CASSSDMGGYQPQHF. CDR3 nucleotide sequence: TGTGCCAGCAGTTCGGACATGGGGGGTTATCAGCCCCAGCATTTT.

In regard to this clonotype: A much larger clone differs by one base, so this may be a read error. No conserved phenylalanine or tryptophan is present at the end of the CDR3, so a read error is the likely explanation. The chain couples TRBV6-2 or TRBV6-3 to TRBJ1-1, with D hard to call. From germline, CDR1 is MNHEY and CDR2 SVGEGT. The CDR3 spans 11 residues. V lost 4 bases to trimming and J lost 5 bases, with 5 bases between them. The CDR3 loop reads CASSSGTEAFI. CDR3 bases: TGTGCCAGCAGTTCCGGGACTGAAGCTTTCATT.

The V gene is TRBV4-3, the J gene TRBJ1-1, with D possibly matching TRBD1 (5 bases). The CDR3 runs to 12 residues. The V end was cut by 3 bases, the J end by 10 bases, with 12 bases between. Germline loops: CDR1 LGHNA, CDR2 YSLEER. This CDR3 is CASSQGVAGAFF. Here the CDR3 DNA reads TGCGCCAGCAGCCAGGGGGTTGCTGGAGCTTTCTTT.

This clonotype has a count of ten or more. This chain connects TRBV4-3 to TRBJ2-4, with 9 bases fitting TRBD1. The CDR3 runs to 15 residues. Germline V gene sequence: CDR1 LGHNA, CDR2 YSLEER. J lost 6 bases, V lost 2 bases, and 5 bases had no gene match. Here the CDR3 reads CASSQQDRGGNIQYF. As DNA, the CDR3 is TGCGCCAGCAGCCAACAGGACAGGGGAGGAAACATTCAGTACTTC.

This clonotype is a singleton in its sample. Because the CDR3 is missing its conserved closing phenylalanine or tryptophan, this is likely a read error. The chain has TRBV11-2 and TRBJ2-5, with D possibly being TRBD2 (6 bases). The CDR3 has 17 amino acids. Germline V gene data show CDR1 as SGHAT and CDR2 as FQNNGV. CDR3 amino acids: CASSLELQEGCGEAQYL. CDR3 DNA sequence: TGTGCCAGCAGCTTAGAACTCCAGGAGGGATGTGGAGAGGCCCAGTACCTC.

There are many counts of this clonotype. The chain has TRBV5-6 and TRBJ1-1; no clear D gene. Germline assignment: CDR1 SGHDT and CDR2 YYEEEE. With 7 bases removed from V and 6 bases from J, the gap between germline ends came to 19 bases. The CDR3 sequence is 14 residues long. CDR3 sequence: CASSRPAEVAEAFF. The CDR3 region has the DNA TGTGCCAGCTCCCGCCCGGCCGAGGTTGCTGAAGCTTTCTTT.

CDR3: CAWALEDTQYF. Written as DNA, the CDR3 is TGTGCCTGGGCCTTAGAAGATACGCAGTATTTT. V gene TRBV30 combines with J gene TRBJ2-3; the D is unclear. The CDR3 is 11 amino acids. V was trimmed by 5 bases and J by 5 bases, leaving 8 bases between them. Germline V gene data show CDR1 as GTSNPN and CDR2 as SVGIG (reference sequence).

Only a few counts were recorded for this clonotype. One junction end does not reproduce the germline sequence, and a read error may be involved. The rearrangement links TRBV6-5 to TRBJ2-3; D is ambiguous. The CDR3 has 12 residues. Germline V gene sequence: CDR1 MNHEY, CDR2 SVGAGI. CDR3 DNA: TGTGCCGGCAGTTACTCTCTCGATACGCAGTATTTT. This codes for CAGSYSLDTQYF.

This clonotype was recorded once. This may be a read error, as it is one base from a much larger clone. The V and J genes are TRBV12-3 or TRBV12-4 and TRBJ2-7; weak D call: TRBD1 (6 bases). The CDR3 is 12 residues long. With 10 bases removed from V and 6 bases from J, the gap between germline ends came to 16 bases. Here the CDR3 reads CAISNAGAEQYF. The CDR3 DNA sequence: TGTGCCATCAGCAACGCAGGGGCCGAGCAGTACTTC.

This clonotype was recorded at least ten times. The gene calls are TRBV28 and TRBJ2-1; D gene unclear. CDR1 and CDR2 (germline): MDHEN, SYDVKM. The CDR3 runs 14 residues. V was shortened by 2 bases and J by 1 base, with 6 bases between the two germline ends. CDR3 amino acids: CASSLGQSYNEQFF. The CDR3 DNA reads TGTGCCAGCAGTTTAGGTCAGTCCTACAATGAGCAGTTCTTC.

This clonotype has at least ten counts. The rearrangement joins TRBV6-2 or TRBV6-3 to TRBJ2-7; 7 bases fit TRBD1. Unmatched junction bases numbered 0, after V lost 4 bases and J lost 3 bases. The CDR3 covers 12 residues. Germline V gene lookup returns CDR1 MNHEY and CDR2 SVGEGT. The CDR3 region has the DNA TGTGCCAGCAGTTGGACAGGCTACGAGCAGTACTTC. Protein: CASSWTGYEQYF.

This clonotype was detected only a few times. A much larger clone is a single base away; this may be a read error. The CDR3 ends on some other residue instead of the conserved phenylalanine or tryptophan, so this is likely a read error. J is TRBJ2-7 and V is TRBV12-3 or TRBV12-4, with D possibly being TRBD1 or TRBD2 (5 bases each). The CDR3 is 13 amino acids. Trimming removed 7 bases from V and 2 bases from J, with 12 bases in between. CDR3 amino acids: CASMVEGTYEQYS. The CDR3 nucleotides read TGTGCCAGCATGGTCGAGGGGACCTACGAGCAGTACTCC.

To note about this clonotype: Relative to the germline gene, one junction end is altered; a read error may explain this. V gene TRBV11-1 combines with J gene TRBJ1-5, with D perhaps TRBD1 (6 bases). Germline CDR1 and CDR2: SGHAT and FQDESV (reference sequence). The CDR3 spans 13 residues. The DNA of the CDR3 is TGTGCCAGCAGCTCGGACAGAGATCAACCCCAGCATTTT. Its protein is CASSSDRDQPQHF.

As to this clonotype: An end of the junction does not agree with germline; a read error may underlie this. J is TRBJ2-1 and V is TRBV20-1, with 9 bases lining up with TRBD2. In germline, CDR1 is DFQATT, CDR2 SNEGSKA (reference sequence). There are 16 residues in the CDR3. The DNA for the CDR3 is TGCAGTTTCCAGACTAGCGGTAGGTCAACCTACAATGAACAGTTCTTC. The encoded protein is CSFQTSGRSTYNEQFF.

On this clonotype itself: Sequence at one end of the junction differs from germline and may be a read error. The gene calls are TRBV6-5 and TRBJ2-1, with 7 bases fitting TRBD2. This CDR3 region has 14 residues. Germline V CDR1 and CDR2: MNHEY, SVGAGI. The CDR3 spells CPSNRGGSYNEQFF. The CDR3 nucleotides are TGTCCCAGCAACCGCGGGGGTTCCTACAATGAGCAGTTCTTC.

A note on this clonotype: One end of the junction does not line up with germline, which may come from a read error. CDR3 sequence: CSARSWRSYNEQLF. CDR3 in DNA: TGCAGTGCTAGATCGTGGCGCTCGTACAATGAGCAGTTATTC. The chain is built from TRBV20-1 and TRBJ2-1, with D unclear. The germline V gene encodes CDR1 DFQATT and CDR2 SNEGSKA (reference sequence). The CDR3 loop spans 14 amino acids.